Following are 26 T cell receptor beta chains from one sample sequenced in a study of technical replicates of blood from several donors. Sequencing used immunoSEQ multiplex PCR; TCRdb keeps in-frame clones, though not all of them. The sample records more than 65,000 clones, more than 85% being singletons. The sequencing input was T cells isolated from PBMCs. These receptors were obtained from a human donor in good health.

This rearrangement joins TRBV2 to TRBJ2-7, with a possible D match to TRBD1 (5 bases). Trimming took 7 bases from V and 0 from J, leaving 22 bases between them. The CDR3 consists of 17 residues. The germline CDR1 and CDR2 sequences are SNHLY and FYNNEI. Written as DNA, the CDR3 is TGTGCCAGCAAAGGAAGTGTCAGGACACCTCTCTCCTACGAGCAGTACTTC. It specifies CASKGSVRTPLSYEQYF.

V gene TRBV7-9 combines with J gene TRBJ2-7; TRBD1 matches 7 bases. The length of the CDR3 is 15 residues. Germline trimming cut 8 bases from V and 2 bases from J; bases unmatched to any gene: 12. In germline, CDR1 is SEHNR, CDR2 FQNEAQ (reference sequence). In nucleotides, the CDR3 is TGTGCCAGCGTTCAGGGGACAGCTGGACCCTACGAGCAGTACTTC. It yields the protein CASVQGTAGPYEQYF.

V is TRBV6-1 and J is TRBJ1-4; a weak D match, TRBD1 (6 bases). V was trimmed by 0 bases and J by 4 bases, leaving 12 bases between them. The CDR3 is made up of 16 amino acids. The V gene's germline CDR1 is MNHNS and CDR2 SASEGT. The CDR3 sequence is CASSEAGQTYNEKLFF. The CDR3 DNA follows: TGTGCCAGCAGTGAAGCAGGACAGACATATAATGAAAAACTGTTTTTT.

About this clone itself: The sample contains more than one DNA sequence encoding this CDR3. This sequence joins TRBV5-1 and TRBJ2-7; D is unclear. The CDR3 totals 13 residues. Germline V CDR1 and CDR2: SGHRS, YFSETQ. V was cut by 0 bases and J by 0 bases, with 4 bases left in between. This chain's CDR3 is CASSLGSSYEQYF. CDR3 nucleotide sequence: TGCGCCAGCAGCTTGGGGAGCTCCTACGAGCAGTACTTC.

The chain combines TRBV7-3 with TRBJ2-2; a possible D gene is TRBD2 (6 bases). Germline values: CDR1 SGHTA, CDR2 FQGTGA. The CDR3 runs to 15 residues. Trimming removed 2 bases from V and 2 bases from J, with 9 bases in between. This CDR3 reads CASSLVGGNTGELFF. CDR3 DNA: TGTGCCAGCAGCTTAGTGGGGGGTAACACCGGGGAGCTGTTTTTT.

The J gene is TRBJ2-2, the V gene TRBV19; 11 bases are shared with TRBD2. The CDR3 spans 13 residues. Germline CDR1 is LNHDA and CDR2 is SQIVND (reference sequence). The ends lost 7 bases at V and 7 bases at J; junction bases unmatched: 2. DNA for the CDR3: TGTGCCAGTACTAGCGGGAGGAGCGGGGAGCTGTTTTTT. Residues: CASTSGRSGELFF.

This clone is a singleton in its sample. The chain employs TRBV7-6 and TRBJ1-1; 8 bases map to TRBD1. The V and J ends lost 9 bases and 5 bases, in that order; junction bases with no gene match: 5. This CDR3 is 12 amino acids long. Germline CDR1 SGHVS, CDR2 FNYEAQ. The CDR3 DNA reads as TGTGCCAGGGACAGGGATCAGACTGAAGCTTTCTTT. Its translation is CARDRDQTEAFF.

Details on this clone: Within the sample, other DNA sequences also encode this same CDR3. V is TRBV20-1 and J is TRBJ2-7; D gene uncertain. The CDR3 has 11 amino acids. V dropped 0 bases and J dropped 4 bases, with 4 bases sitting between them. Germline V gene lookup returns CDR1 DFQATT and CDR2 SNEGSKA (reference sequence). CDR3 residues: CSARDNYEQYF. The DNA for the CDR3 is TGCAGTGCTAGAGATAATTACGAGCAGTACTTC.

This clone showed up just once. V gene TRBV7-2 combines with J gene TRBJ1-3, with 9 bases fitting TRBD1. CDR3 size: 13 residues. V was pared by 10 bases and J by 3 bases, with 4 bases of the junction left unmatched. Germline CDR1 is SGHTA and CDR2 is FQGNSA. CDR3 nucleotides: TGTGCCACCTCGGGACAGGGTGGAAACACCATATATTTT. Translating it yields CATSGQGGNTIYF.

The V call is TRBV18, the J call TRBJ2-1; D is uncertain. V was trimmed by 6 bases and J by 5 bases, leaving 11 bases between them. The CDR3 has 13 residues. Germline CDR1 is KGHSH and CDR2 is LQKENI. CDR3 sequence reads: CASSDHPNNEQFF. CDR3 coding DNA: TGTGCCAGCTCCGATCACCCTAACAATGAGCAGTTCTTC. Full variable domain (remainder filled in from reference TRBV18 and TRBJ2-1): NAGVMQNPRHLVRRRGQEARLRCSPMKGHSHVYWYRQLPEEGLKFMVYLQKENIIDESGMPKERFSAEFPKEGPSILRIQQVVRGDSAAYFCASSDHPNNEQFFGPGTRLTVL.

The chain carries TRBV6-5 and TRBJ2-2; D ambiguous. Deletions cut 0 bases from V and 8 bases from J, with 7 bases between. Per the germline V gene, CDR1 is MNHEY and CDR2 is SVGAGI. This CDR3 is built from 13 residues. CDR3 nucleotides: TGTGCCAGCAGTTACTCCCGGGTTGGGGAGCTGTTTTTT. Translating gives CASSYSRVGELFF.

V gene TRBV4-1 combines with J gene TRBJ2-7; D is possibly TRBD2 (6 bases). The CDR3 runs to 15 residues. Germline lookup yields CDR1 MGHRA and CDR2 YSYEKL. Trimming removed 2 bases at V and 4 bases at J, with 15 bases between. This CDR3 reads CASSQLMGTLYEQYF. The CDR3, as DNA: TGCGCCAGCAGCCAATTGATGGGGACTCTGTACGAGCAGTACTTC.

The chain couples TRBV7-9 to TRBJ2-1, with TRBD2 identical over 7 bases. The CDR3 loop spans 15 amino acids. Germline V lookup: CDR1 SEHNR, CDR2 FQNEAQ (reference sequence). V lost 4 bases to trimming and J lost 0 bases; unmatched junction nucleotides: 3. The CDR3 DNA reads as TGTGCCAGCAGCTCCCGGGACTACTCCTACAATGAGCAGTTCTTC. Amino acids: CASSSRDYSYNEQFF.

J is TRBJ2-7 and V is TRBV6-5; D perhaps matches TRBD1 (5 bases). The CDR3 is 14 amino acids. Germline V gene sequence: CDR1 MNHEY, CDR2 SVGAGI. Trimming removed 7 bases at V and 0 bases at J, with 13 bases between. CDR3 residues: CASKERTSSYEQYF. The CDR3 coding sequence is TGTGCCAGCAAGGAACGGACATCCTCCTACGAGCAGTACTTC.

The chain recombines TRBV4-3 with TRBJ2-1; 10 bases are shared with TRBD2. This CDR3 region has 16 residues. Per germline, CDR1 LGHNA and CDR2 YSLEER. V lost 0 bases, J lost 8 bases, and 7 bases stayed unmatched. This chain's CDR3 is CASSQDVQREGDEQFF. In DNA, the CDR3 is TGCGCCAGCAGCCAAGATGTACAGCGGGAGGGGGATGAGCAGTTCTTC.

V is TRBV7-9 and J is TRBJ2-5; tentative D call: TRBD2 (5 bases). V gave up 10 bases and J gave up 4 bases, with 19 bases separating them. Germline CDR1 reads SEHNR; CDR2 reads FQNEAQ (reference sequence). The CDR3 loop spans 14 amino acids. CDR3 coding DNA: TGTGCCAACGGCCGGGCCCGAGGAGGAGAGACCCAGTACTTC. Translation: CANGRARGGETQYF.

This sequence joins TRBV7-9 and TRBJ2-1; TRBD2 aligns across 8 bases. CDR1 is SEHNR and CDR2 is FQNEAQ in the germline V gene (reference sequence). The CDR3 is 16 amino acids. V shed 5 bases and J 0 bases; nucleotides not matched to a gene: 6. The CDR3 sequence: CASSDHSGTSYNEQFF. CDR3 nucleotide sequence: TGTGCCAGCAGCGATCATAGCGGGACCTCCTACAATGAGCAGTTCTTC.

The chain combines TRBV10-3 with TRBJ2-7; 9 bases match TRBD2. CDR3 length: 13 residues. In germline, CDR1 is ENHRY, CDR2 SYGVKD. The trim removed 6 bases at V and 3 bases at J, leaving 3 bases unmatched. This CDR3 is CAIRGTSFYEQYF. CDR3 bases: TGTGCCATCAGAGGGACTAGCTTCTACGAGCAGTACTTC.

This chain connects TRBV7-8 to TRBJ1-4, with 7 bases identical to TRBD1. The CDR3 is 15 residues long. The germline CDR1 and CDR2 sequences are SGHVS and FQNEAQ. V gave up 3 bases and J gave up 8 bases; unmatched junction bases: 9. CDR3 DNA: TGTGCCAGCAGCTTTGACAGGGCGAGTACAGAAAAACTGTTTTTT. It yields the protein CASSFDRASTEKLFF.

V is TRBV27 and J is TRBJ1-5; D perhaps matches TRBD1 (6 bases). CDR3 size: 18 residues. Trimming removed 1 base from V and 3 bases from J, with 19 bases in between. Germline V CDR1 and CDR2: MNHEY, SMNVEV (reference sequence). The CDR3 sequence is CASSLLAGDLLFNQPQHF. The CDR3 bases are TGTGCCAGCAGTTTATTGGCAGGGGACCTTCTTTTCAATCAGCCCCAGCATTTT.

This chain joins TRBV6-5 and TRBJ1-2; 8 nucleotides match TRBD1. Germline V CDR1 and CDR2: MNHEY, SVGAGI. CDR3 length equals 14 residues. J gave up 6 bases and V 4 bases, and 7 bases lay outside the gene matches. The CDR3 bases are TGTGCCAGCAGTTCCACTCAGACAGGGGATGGCTACACCTTC. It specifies CASSSTQTGDGYTF.

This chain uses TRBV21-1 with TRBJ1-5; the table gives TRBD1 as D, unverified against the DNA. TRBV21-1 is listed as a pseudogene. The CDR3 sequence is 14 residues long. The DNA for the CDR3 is TGTGCCAGCAGCATACAGGGCGTGGGGCAGCCCCAGCATTTT. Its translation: CASSIQGVGQPQHF.

DNA for the CDR3: TGTGCCAGCAGCCACGGAGGAAGAAACACCATATATTTT. Translation gives CASSHGGRNTIYF. V is TRBV4-2 and J is TRBJ1-3; D not certain. The CDR3 runs to 13 residues. Germline V CDR1 and CDR2: LGHNA, YNFKEQ. Deletions cut 3 bases from V and 5 bases from J, with 8 bases between.

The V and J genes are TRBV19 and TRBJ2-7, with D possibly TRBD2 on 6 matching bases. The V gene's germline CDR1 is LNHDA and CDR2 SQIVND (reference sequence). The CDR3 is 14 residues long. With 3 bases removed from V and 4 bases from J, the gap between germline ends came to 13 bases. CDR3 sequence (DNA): TGTGCCAGTAGTATGGATAGCGGTCCGTACGAGCAGTACTTC. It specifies CASSMDSGPYEQYF.

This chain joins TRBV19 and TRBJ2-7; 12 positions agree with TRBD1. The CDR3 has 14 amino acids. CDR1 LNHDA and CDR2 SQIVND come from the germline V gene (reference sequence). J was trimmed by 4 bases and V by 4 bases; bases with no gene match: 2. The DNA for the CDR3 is TGTGCCAGTAGTACGGGACAGGGGGCTTACGAGCAGTACTTC. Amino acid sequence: CASSTGQGAYEQYF.

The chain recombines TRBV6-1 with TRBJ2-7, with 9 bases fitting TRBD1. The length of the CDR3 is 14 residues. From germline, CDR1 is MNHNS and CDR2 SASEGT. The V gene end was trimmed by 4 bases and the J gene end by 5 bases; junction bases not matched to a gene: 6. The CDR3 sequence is CASSARDRVDEQYF. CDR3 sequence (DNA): TGTGCCAGCAGTGCTAGGGACAGGGTCGACGAGCAGTACTTC.